These T cell receptor beta chains were read from a single sample in a study of T cell responses to AZD1222 COVID-19 vaccine. Profiling relied on immunoSEQ multiplex PCR, and the TCRdb table lists in-frame clones only, not all of them. Of over 110,000 clones listed, about 92% are singletons. This sample comprised peripheral blood, obtained on day 0 of AZD1222 vaccination. Receptor source: an adult in good health. Each CDR3 is given with its conserved first and last residue. Fields, in order: clone size, J gene, V gene, D gene, CDR3 protein, CDR3 DNA. The D gene is left open where the match is weak. Clone size appears in some rows only: once, few, many, or a class for an expanded clone.

abundance: -
j_gene: TRBJ2-5
v_gene: TRBV30
d_gene: TRBD2
CDR3aa: CAWNQGLARETQYF
CDR3nt: TGTGCCTGGAACCAAGGACTAGCGAGGGAGACCCAGTACTTC

abundance: -
j_gene: TRBJ1-5
v_gene: TRBV6-5
d_gene: -
CDR3aa: CASGRELGQPQHF
CDR3nt: TGTGCCAGCGGCAGGGAGTTAGGTCAGCCCCAGCATTTT

abundance: -
j_gene: TRBJ1-2
v_gene: TRBV28
d_gene: -
CDR3aa: CASSLPVYGYTF
CDR3nt: TGTGCCAGCAGTTTGCCCGTCTATGGCTACACCTTC

abundance: -
j_gene: TRBJ2-7
v_gene: TRBV5-1
d_gene: -
CDR3aa: CASSPLFSITPYEQYF
CDR3nt: TGCGCCAGCAGCCCCTTGTTCTCGATAACCCCCTACGAGCAGTACTTC

abundance: -
j_gene: TRBJ2-1
v_gene: TRBV6-2/TRBV6-3
d_gene: TRBD1
CDR3aa: CASSAGGFSYNEQFF
CDR3nt: TGTGCCAGCAGTGCAGGGGGTTTCTCCTACAATGAGCAGTTCTTC

abundance: -
j_gene: TRBJ2-3
v_gene: TRBV21-1
d_gene: -
CDR3aa: CASSKGGQGGPYDTQYF
CDR3nt: TGTGCCAGCAGCAAAGGGGGACAGGGAGGGCCTTATGATACGCAGTATTTT

abundance: -
j_gene: TRBJ1-1
v_gene: TRBV18
d_gene: -
CDR3aa: CASSSTGEAFF
CDR3nt: TGTGCCAGCTCATCTACAGGGGAAGCTTTCTTT

abundance: once
j_gene: TRBJ2-1
v_gene: TRBV4-1
d_gene: TRBD1
CDR3aa: CASSPRQGPPEQFF
CDR3nt: TGCGCCAGCAGCCCCCGACAGGGTCCACCTGAGCAGTTCTTC

abundance: -
j_gene: TRBJ1-5
v_gene: TRBV2
d_gene: TRBD1
CDR3aa: CASSMDRGNQPQHF
CDR3nt: TGTGCCAGCAGTATGGACAGGGGAAATCAGCCCCAGCATTTT

abundance: once
j_gene: TRBJ2-2
v_gene: TRBV15
d_gene: -
CDR3aa: CATSRYLDTGELFF
CDR3nt: TGTGCCACCAGCAGATATCTGGACACCGGGGAGCTGTTTTTT

abundance: -
j_gene: TRBJ2-2
v_gene: TRBV19
d_gene: TRBD1
CDR3aa: CASSIQGAETGELFF
CDR3nt: TGTGCCAGTAGTATACAGGGGGCCGAGACCGGGGAGCTGTTTTTT

abundance: -
j_gene: TRBJ2-3
v_gene: TRBV9
d_gene: TRBD2
CDR3aa: CASSVVRETDTQYF
CDR3nt: TGTGCCAGCAGCGTAGTGCGGGAGACAGATACGCAGTATTTT

abundance: -
j_gene: TRBJ2-1
v_gene: TRBV3-1/TRBV3-2
d_gene: TRBD2
CDR3aa: CASSQDLAGGYNEQFF
CDR3nt: TGTGCCAGCAGCCAGGATCTAGCGGGAGGGTACAATGAGCAGTTCTTC

abundance: -
j_gene: TRBJ2-7
v_gene: TRBV9
d_gene: TRBD2
CDR3aa: CASSEGTSGRWDSYEQYF
CDR3nt: TGTGCCAGCAGCGAGGGAACTAGCGGGAGGTGGGATTCCTACGAGCAGTACTTC

abundance: once
j_gene: TRBJ1-5
v_gene: TRBV2
d_gene: -
CDR3aa: CASQDRYSNQPQHF
CDR3nt: TGTGCCAGCCAAGACAGATATAGCAATCAGCCCCAGCATTTT

abundance: few
j_gene: TRBJ2-2
v_gene: TRBV2
d_gene: -
CDR3aa: CASSRDGSNTGELFF
CDR3nt: TGTGCCAGCAGTCGCGACGGATCCAACACCGGGGAGCTGTTTTTT

abundance: -
j_gene: TRBJ1-6
v_gene: TRBV9
d_gene: -
CDR3aa: CASSGSSGNNSPLHF
CDR3nt: TGTGCCAGCAGCGGGAGTTCGGGCAATAATTCACCCCTCCACTTT

abundance: -
j_gene: TRBJ2-2
v_gene: TRBV5-4
d_gene: -
CDR3aa: CASSLDPNGELFF
CDR3nt: TGTGCCAGCAGCTTGGACCCCAACGGGGAGCTGTTTTTT

abundance: -
j_gene: TRBJ1-1
v_gene: TRBV3-1/TRBV3-2
d_gene: -
CDR3aa: CASSPGTGRTEAFF
CDR3nt: TGTGCCAGCAGCCCCGGGACGGGCCGCACTGAAGCTTTCTTT

abundance: -
j_gene: TRBJ2-7
v_gene: TRBV3-1/TRBV3-2
d_gene: TRBD2
CDR3aa: CASRPGLAGGQTYEQYF
CDR3nt: TGTGCCAGCAGACCCGGACTAGCGGGAGGTCAGACCTACGAGCAGTACTTC

abundance: once
j_gene: TRBJ2-7
v_gene: TRBV15
d_gene: TRBD2
CDR3aa: CATSSSGIDDEQYF
CDR3nt: TGTGCCACCAGCAGCAGCGGGATCGACGACGAGCAGTACTTC

abundance: -
j_gene: TRBJ2-2
v_gene: TRBV10-2
d_gene: TRBD1
CDR3aa: CASSLTGTGSIRELFF
CDR3nt: TGCGCCAGCAGTCTCACCGGGACAGGGAGTATAAGAGAGCTGTTTTTT

abundance: -
j_gene: TRBJ2-7
v_gene: TRBV6-5
d_gene: -
CDR3aa: CASSKTTGRNYEQYF
CDR3nt: TGTGCCAGCAGCAAAACTACTGGACGCAACTACGAGCAGTACTTC

abundance: -
j_gene: TRBJ1-5
v_gene: TRBV2
d_gene: TRBD1
CDR3aa: CASRDDRGPHQPQHF
CDR3nt: TGTGCCAGCAGGGACGACAGGGGGCCTCATCAGCCCCAGCATTTT

abundance: -
j_gene: TRBJ2-1
v_gene: TRBV19
d_gene: -
CDR3aa: CASTRGTYNEQFF
CDR3nt: TGTGCCAGTACCCGCGGGACCTACAATGAGCAGTTCTTC

abundance: once
j_gene: TRBJ2-7
v_gene: TRBV19
d_gene: TRBD2
CDR3aa: CASSMTSGSYEQYF
CDR3nt: TGTGCCAGTAGTATGACTAGCGGGAGCTACGAGCAGTACTTC

abundance: -
j_gene: TRBJ1-5
v_gene: TRBV5-1
d_gene: -
CDR3aa: CASSLGGGNQPQHF
CDR3nt: TGCGCCAGCAGCTTGGGGGGCGGCAATCAGCCCCAGCATTTT

abundance: once
j_gene: TRBJ1-2
v_gene: TRBV30
d_gene: TRBD1
CDR3aa: CAWSVADRSNTF
CDR3nt: TGTGCCTGGAGTGTAGCGGACAGGTCAAATACCTTC

abundance: few
j_gene: TRBJ1-4
v_gene: TRBV10-2
d_gene: TRBD1
CDR3aa: CASSEQGAGSEKLFF
CDR3nt: TGCGCCAGCAGTGAACAGGGGGCTGGGAGTGAAAAACTGTTTTTT

abundance: -
j_gene: TRBJ2-7
v_gene: TRBV9
d_gene: -
CDR3aa: CASSTRATEQYF
CDR3nt: TGTGCCAGCAGCACCCGTGCCACCGAGCAGTACTTC

abundance: -
j_gene: TRBJ2-3
v_gene: TRBV4-2
d_gene: -
CDR3aa: CASSQGDRTDTQYF
CDR3nt: TGTGCCAGCAGCCAGGGTGACAGGACAGATACGCAGTATTTT

abundance: -
j_gene: TRBJ1-1
v_gene: TRBV20-1
d_gene: -
CDR3aa: CSASWSGGNTEAFF
CDR3nt: TGCAGTGCTAGTTGGTCGGGCGGGAACACTGAAGCTTTCTTT

abundance: -
j_gene: TRBJ1-4
v_gene: TRBV19
d_gene: -
CDR3aa: CASSPPGSGGEKLFF
CDR3nt: TGTGCCAGTAGTCCGCCGGGATCTGGAGGGGAAAAACTGTTTTTT

abundance: -
j_gene: TRBJ2-3
v_gene: TRBV7-8
d_gene: -
CDR3aa: CASSLRTRGTDTQYF
CDR3nt: TGTGCCAGCAGCCTAAGGACTCGTGGCACAGATACGCAGTATTTT

abundance: -
j_gene: TRBJ2-1
v_gene: TRBV3-1/TRBV3-2
d_gene: TRBD1
CDR3aa: CASSPRDRVYNEQFF
CDR3nt: TGTGCCAGCAGCCCCCGGGACAGGGTGTACAATGAGCAGTTCTTC

abundance: -
j_gene: TRBJ2-3
v_gene: TRBV29-1
d_gene: TRBD2
CDR3aa: CSVNSGGSTDTQYF
CDR3nt: TGCAGCGTTAATAGCGGGGGGAGCACAGATACGCAGTATTTT

abundance: -
j_gene: TRBJ2-1
v_gene: TRBV4-3
d_gene: TRBD2
CDR3aa: CASSHGTSFVEQFF
CDR3nt: TGCGCCAGCAGCCACGGGACTAGCTTCGTTGAGCAGTTCTTC

abundance: -
j_gene: TRBJ2-1
v_gene: TRBV7-9
d_gene: -
CDR3aa: CASSLDGQRNNEQFF
CDR3nt: TGTGCCAGCAGCTTAGATGGTCAGCGCAACAATGAGCAGTTCTTC

abundance: -
j_gene: TRBJ2-7
v_gene: TRBV5-4
d_gene: -
CDR3aa: CASSRDSYEQYF
CDR3nt: TGTGCCAGCAGCCGAGACAGCTACGAGCAGTACTTC

abundance: -
j_gene: TRBJ1-2
v_gene: TRBV11-2
d_gene: -
CDR3aa: CASSLRGSTNYGYTF
CDR3nt: TGTGCCAGCAGCTTACGGGGCTCGACTAACTATGGCTACACCTTC

abundance: -
j_gene: TRBJ1-2
v_gene: TRBV12-3/TRBV12-4
d_gene: TRBD1
CDR3aa: CASSPDRGYGYTF
CDR3nt: TGTGCCAGCAGCCCCGACAGGGGATATGGCTACACCTTC

abundance: -
j_gene: TRBJ1-1
v_gene: TRBV9
d_gene: -
CDR3aa: CASSVGTELVAAFF
CDR3nt: TGTGCCAGCAGCGTAGGTACCGAACTGGTGGCGGCTTTCTTT

abundance: -
j_gene: TRBJ1-5
v_gene: TRBV2
d_gene: TRBD1
CDR3aa: CASSPRDRVYSNQPQHF
CDR3nt: TGTGCCAGCAGTCCCCGGGACAGGGTTTATAGCAATCAGCCCCAGCATTTT

abundance: -
j_gene: TRBJ1-1
v_gene: TRBV28
d_gene: -
CDR3aa: CASSLFFFGRGRRAEAFF
CDR3nt: TGTGCCAGCAGTTTATTTTTCTTTGGTAGGGGCCGCCGCGCTGAAGCTTTCTTT

abundance: -
j_gene: TRBJ2-1
v_gene: TRBV29-1
d_gene: TRBD2
CDR3aa: CSVETVGTSGLGQFF
CDR3nt: TGCAGCGTTGAGACGGTCGGAACTAGCGGGCTCGGGCAGTTCTTC

abundance: -
j_gene: TRBJ1-2
v_gene: TRBV10-2
d_gene: TRBD1
CDR3aa: CASSADRGSGYTF
CDR3nt: TGCGCCAGCAGTGCGGACAGGGGGTCTGGCTACACCTTC

abundance: -
j_gene: TRBJ1-1
v_gene: TRBV29-1
d_gene: -
CDR3aa: CSAATSTGLGTEAFF
CDR3nt: TGCAGCGCCGCGACGTCAACAGGGTTGGGCACTGAAGCTTTCTTT

abundance: -
j_gene: TRBJ2-5
v_gene: TRBV2
d_gene: -
CDR3aa: CASRLVETQYF
CDR3nt: TGTGCCAGCAGGTTGGTGGAGACCCAGTACTTC

abundance: -
j_gene: TRBJ2-1
v_gene: TRBV6-6
d_gene: TRBD1
CDR3aa: CASSPRDRGGSYNEQFF
CDR3nt: TGTGCCAGCAGTCCCCGGGACAGGGGGGGCTCTTACAATGAGCAGTTCTTC

abundance: -
j_gene: TRBJ2-3
v_gene: TRBV28
d_gene: -
CDR3aa: CASKEVNGADTQYF
CDR3nt: TGTGCCAGCAAGGAGGTGAACGGTGCAGATACGCAGTATTTT

abundance: -
j_gene: TRBJ2-3
v_gene: TRBV7-8
d_gene: -
CDR3aa: CASSRDGPPDTQYF
CDR3nt: TGTGCCAGCAGCAGGGACGGGCCCCCAGATACGCAGTATTTT

abundance: -
j_gene: TRBJ2-1
v_gene: TRBV24-1
d_gene: -
CDR3aa: CATSDPGPHNNEQFF
CDR3nt: TGTGCCACCAGTGATCCCGGGCCCCATAACAATGAGCAGTTCTTC

abundance: -
j_gene: TRBJ1-1
v_gene: TRBV30
d_gene: -
CDR3aa: CAWRRQEEAFF
CDR3nt: TGTGCCTGGAGACGACAGGAAGAAGCTTTCTTT

abundance: -
j_gene: TRBJ2-7
v_gene: TRBV6-1
d_gene: -
CDR3aa: CASSEFYEQYF
CDR3nt: TGTGCCAGCAGTGAATTCTACGAGCAGTACTTC